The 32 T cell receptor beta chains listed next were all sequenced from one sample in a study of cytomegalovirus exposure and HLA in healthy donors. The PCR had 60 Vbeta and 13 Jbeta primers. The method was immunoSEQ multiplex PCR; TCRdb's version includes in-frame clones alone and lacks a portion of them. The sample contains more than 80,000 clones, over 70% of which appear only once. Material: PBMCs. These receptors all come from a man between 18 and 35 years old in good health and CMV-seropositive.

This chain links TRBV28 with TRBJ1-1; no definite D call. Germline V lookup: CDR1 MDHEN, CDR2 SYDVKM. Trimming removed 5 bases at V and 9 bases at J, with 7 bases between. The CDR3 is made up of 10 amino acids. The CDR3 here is CASSEEKAFF. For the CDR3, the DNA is TGTGCCAGCAGTGAGGAAAAAGCTTTCTTT.

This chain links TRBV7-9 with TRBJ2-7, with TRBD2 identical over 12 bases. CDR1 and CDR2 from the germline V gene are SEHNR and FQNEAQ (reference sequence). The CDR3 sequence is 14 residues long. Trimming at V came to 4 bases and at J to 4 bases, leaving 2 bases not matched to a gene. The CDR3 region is CASSWTSGVYEQYF. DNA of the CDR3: TGTGCCAGCAGCTGGACTAGCGGGGTTTACGAGCAGTACTTC.

Here the CDR3 DNA reads TGTGCTAGTGGGGCGGGCCCCTACGAGCAGTACTTC. This sequence encodes CASGAGPYEQYF. The V and J genes are TRBV12-5 and TRBJ2-7, with D maybe TRBD2 (5 bases). CDR1 and CDR2 (germline): LGHNT, FRNRAP. The CDR3 length is 12 residues. Trimming took off 6 bases at V and 2 bases at J, with 8 bases between the two ends. The full variable domain, with the rest looked up from reference TRBV12-5 and TRBJ2-7, is DARVTQTPRHKVTEMGQEVTMRCQPILGHNTVFWYRQTMMQGLELLAYFRNRAPLDDSGMPKDRFSAEMPDATLATLKIQPSEPRDSAVYFCASGAGPYEQYFGPGTRLTVT.

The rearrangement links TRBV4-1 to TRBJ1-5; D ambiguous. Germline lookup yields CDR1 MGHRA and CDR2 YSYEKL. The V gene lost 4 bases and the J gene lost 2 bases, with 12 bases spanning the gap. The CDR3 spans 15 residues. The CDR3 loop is CASSPGGLRNQPQHF. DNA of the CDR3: TGCGCCAGCAGCCCCGGAGGCTTGCGCAATCAGCCCCAGCATTTT.

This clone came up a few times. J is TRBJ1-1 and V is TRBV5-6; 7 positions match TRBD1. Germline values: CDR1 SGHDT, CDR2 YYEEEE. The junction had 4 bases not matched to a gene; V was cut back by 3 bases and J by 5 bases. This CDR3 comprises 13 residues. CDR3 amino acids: CASSYRGTTEAFF. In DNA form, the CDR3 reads TGTGCCAGCAGCTACAGGGGTACGACTGAAGCTTTCTTT.

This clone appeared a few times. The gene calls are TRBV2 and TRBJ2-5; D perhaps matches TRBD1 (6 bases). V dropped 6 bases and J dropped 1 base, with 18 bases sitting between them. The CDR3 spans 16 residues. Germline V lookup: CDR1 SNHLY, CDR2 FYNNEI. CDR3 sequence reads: CASRTETVTGQETQYF. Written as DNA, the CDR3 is TGTGCCAGCAGAACGGAAACCGTGACAGGCCAAGAGACCCAGTACTTC.

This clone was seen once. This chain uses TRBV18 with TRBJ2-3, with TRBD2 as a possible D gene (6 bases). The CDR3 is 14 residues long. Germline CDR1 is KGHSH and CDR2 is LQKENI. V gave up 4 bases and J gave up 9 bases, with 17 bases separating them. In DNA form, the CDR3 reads TGTGCCAGCTCACTGAAAGGTGGGAGCGGGACGCAGTATTTT. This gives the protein CASSLKGGSGTQYF.

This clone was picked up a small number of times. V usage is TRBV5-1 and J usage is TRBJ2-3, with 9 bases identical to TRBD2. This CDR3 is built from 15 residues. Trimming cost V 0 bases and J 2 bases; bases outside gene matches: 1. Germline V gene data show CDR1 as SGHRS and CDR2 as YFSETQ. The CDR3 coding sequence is TGCGCCAGCAGCTTGGGACTAGCGGACACAGATACGCAGTATTTT. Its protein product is CASSLGLADTDTQYF.

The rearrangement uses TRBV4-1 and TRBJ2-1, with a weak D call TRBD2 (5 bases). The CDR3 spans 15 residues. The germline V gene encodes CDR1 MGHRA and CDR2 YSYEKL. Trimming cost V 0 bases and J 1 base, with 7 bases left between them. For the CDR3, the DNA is TGCGCCAGCAGCCAAGATGAGGGATCCTACAATGAGCAGTTCTTC. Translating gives CASSQDEGSYNEQFF.

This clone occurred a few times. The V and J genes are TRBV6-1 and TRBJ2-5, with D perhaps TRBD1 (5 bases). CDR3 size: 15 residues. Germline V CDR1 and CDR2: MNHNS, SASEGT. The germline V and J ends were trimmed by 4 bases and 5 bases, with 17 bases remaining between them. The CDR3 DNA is TGTGCCAGCAGTGGACAGCCACCACCTGGGGAGACCCAGTACTTC. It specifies CASSGQPPPGETQYF.

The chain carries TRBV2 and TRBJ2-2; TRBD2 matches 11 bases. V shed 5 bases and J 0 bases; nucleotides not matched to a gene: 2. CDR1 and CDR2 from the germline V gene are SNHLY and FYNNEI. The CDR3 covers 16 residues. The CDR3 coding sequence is TGTGCCAGCAGTATAGCGGGAGGGCCGAACACCGGGGAGCTGTTTTTT. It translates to CASSIAGGPNTGELFF. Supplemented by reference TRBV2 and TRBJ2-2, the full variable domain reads EPEVTQTPSHQVTQMGQEVILRCVPISNHLYFYWYRQILGQKVEFLVSFYNNEISEKSEIFDDQFSVERPDGSNFTLKIRSTKLEDSAMYFCASSIAGGPNTGELFFGEGSRLTVL.

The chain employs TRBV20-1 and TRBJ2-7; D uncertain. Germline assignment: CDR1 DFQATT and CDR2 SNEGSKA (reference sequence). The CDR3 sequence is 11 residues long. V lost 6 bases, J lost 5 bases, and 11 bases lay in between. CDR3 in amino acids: CSAGSGDEQYF. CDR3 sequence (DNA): TGCAGTGCCGGGTCGGGTGACGAGCAGTACTTC.

The chain's CDR3 is CASSATGGGRTDTQYF. Here the CDR3 DNA reads TGTGCCAGCAGTGCCACTGGGGGCGGGCGCACAGATACGCAGTATTTT. The chain recombines TRBV25-1 with TRBJ2-3; the D gene is possibly TRBD1 (6 bases). Trimming stripped 4 bases from V and 1 base from J, with 15 bases between. Germline values: CDR1 MGHDK, CDR2 SYGVNS. The length of the CDR3 is 16 residues. Complete variable domain (other parts from reference TRBV25-1 and TRBJ2-3): EADIYQTPRYLVIGTGKKITLECSQTMGHDKMYWYQQDPGMELHLIHYSYGVNSTEKGDLSSESTVSRIRTEHFPLTLESARPSHTSQYLCASSATGGGRTDTQYFGPGTRLTVL.

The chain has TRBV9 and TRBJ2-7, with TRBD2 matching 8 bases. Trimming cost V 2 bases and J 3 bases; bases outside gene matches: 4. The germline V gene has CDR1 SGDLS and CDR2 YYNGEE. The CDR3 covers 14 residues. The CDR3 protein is CASSVSAGGYEQYF. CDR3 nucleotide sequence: TGTGCCAGCAGCGTCAGCGCGGGGGGCTACGAGCAGTACTTC. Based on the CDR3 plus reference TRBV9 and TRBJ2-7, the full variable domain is DSGVTQTPKHLITATGQRVTLRCSPRSGDLSVYWYQQSLDQGLQFLIQYYNGEERAKGNILERFSAQQFPDLHSELNLSSLELGDSALYFCASSVSAGGYEQYFGPGTRLTVT.

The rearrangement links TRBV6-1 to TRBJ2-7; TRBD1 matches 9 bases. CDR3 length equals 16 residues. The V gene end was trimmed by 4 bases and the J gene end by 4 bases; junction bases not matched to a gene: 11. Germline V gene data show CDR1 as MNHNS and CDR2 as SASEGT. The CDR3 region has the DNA TGTGCCAGCAGTGCCCTGGGGGACAGGGATTTATACGAGCAGTACTTC. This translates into CASSALGDRDLYEQYF.

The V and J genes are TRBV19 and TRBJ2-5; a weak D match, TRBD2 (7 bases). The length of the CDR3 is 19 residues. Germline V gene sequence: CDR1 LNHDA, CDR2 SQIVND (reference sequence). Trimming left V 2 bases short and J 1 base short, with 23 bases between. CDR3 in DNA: TGTGCCAGTAGTATAAGGGGCGGGGGCTTTCTAACTCGCCAAGAGACCCAGTACTTC. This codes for CASSIRGGGFLTRQETQYF.

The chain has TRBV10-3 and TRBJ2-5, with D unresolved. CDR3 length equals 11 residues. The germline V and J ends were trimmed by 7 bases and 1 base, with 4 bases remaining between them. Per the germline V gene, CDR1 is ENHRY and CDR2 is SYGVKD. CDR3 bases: TGTGCCATCATGAGCCAAGAGACCCAGTACTTC. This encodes CAIMSQETQYF.

The CDR3 nucleotides read TGTGCCAGCAGACCTCGACTAGAAGACAATGAGCAGTTCTTC. This encodes CASRPRLEDNEQFF. J is TRBJ2-1 and V is TRBV6-5, with a weak D call TRBD2 (6 bases). The CDR3 sequence is 14 residues long. The germline CDR1 and CDR2 sequences are MNHEY and SVGAGI. Trimming left V 6 bases short and J 5 bases short, with 14 bases between.

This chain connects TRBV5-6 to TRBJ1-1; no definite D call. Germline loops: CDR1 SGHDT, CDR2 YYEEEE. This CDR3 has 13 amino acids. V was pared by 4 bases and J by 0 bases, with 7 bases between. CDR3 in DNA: TGTGCCAGCAGCCAGAACCTGAACACTGAAGCTTTCTTT. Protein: CASSQNLNTEAFF.

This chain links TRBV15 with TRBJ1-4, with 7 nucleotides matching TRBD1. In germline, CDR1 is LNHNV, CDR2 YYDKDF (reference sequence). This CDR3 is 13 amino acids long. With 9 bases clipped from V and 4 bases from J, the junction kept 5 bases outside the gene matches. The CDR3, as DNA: TGTGCCACTAAGACAGGGATTAATGAAAAACTGTTTTTT. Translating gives CATKTGINEKLFF.

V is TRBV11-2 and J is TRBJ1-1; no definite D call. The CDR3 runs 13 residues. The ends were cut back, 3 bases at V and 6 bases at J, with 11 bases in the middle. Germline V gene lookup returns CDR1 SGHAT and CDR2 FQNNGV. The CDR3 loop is CASSLPGLSEAFF. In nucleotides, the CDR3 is TGTGCCAGCAGCTTGCCCGGTTTATCTGAAGCTTTCTTT.

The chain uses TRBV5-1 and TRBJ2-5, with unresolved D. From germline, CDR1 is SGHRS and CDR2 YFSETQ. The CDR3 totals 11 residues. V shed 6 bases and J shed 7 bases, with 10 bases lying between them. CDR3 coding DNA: TGCGCCAGCAAACAGCTGGGGACCCAGTACTTC. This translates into CASKQLGTQYF.

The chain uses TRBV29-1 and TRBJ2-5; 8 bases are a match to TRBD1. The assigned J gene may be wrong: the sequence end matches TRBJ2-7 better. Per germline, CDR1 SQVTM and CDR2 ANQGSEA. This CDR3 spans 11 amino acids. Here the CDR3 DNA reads TGCAGTATTTGGGACAGGCACGAGCAGTACTTC. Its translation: CSIWDRHEQYF.

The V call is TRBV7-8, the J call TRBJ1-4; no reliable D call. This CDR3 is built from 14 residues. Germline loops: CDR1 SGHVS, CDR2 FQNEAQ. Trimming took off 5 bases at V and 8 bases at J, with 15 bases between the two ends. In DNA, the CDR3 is TGTGCCAGCAGCCCTACCTTCCCGCGGGAAAAACTGTTTTTT. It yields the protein CASSPTFPREKLFF.

CDR3 protein: CASSPDLTPHNEQFF. CDR3 in DNA: TGTGCCAGCAGTCCAGACTTGACCCCGCACAATGAGCAGTTCTTC. This chain joins TRBV6-5 and TRBJ2-1; no definite D call. Trimming left V 5 bases short and J 5 bases short, with 16 bases between. The CDR3 is made up of 15 amino acids. CDR1 is MNHEY, CDR2 SVGAGI, per germline.

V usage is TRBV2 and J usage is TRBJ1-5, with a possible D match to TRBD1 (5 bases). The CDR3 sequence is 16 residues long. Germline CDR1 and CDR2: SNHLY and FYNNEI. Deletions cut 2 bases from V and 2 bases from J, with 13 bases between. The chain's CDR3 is CASSESYGGGNQPQHF. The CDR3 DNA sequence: TGTGCCAGCAGTGAAAGTTACGGGGGGGGCAATCAGCCCCAGCATTTT.

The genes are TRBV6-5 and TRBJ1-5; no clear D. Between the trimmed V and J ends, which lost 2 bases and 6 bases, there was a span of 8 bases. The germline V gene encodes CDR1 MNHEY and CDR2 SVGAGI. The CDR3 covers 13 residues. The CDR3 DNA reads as TGTGCCAGCAGTTACGAGGGCAGTCAGCCCCAGCATTTT. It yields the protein CASSYEGSQPQHF.

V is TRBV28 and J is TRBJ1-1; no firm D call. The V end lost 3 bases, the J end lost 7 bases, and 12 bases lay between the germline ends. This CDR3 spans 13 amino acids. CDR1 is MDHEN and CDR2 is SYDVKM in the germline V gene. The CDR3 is CASSFQGRIEAFF. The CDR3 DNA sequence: TGTGCCAGCAGTTTTCAAGGGAGGATTGAAGCTTTCTTT.

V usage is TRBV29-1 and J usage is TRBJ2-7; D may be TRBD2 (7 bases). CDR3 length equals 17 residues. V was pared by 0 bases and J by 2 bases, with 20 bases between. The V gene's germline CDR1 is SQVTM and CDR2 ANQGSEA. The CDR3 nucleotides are TGCAGCGTTGAAGATTGGTTCGGGGGGCAGAGACCCTACGAGCAGTACTTC. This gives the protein CSVEDWFGGQRPYEQYF.

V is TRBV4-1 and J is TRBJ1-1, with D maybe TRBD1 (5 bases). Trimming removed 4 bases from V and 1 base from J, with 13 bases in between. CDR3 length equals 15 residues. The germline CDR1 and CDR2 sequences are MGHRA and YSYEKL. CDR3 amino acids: CASSPLGLPNTEAFF. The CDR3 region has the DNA TGCGCCAGCAGCCCCCTGGGACTTCCGAACACTGAAGCTTTCTTT.

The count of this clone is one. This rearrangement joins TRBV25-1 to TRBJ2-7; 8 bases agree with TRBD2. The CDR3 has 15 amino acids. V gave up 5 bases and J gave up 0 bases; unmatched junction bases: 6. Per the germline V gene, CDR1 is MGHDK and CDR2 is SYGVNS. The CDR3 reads CASSTTGTSSYEQYF. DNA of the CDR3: TGTGCCAGCAGTACCACCGGGACTAGCTCCTACGAGCAGTACTTC.

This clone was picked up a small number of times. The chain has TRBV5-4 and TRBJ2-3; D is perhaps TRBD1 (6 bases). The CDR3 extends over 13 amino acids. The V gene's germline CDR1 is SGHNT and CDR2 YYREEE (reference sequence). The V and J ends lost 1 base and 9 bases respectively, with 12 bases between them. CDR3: CASSLLEGETQYF. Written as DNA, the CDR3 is TGTGCCAGCAGCTTGCTCGAGGGGGAAACGCAGTATTTT.